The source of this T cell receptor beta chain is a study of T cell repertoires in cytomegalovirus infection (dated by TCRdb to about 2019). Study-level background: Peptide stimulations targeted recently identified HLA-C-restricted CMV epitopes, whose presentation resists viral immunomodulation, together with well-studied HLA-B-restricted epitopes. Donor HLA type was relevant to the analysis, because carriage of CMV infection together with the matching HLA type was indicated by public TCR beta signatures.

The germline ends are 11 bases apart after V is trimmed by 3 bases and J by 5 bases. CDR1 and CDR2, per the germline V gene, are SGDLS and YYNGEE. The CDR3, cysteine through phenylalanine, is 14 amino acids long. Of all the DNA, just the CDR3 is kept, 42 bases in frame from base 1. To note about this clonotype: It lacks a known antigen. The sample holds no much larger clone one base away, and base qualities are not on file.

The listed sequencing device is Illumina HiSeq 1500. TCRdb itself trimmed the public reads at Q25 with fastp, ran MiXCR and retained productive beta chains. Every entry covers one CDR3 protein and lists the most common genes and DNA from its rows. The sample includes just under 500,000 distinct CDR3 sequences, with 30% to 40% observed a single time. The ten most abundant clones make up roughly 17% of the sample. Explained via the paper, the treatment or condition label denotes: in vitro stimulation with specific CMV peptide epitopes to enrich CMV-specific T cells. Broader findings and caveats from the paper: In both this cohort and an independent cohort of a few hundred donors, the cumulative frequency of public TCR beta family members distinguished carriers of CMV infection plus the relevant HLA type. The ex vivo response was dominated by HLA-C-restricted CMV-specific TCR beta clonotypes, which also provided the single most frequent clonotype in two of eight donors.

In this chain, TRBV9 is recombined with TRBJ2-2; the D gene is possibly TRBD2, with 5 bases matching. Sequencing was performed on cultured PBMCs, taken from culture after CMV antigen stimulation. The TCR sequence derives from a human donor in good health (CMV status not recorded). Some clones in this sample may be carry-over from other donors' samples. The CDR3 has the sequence CASSARGRTGELFF. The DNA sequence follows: TGTGCCAGCAGCGCCCGGGGTCGGACCGGGGAGCTGTTTTTT.